Shown below are 20 T cell receptor beta chains from a single sample sequenced in a study of cytomegalovirus exposure and HLA in healthy donors. Here immunoSEQ multiplex PCR was the method, and the copy in TCRdb shows in-frame clones only, minus some. This sample has 150,000 to 200,000 clones, with 80% to 85% found just once. The sequenced material came from PBMCs. These receptors all stem from a man aged 25-45 years in good health and CMV-seropositive.

The chain has TRBV6-5 and TRBJ1-2, with D unclear. Per the germline V gene, CDR1 is MNHEY and CDR2 is SVGAGI. V lost 0 bases to trimming and J lost 7 bases, with 15 bases between them. CDR3 length: 15 residues. In DNA, the CDR3 is TGTGCCAGCAGTTACTCGGCCCTCCTCACGGGTGGCTACACCTTC. Protein sequence: CASSYSALLTGGYTF.

This clone has more than one count but fewer than ten. The chain recombines TRBV11-2 with TRBJ1-2; 12 nucleotides align to TRBD1. Germline-derived CDR1 and CDR2 are SGHAT and FQNNGV. There are 17 residues in the CDR3. The J segment lost 8 bases and the V segment lost 4 bases, leaving 14 bases of the junction unmatched. As DNA, the CDR3 is TGTGCCAGCAGCTCTCCGGGACAGGGGGCTTTGACGCGGGGCTACACCTTC. Protein sequence: CASSSPGQGALTRGYTF.

The gene calls are TRBV5-4 and TRBJ2-5; TRBD2 might be the D (5 bases). The length of the CDR3 is 15 residues. Trimming removed 3 bases from V and 5 bases from J, with 17 bases in between. Germline CDR1 SGHNT, CDR2 YYREEE (reference sequence). In DNA form, the CDR3 reads TGTGCCAGCAGCTCTTATCGGCGGGCTCAGGAGACCCAGTACTTC. This sequence encodes CASSSYRRAQETQYF.

In this sample, this clone turned up once. The chain is built from TRBV28 and TRBJ1-2, with 8 nucleotides matching TRBD1. CDR1 and CDR2 (germline): MDHEN, SYDVKM. J lost 8 bases, V lost 6 bases, and 14 bases had no gene match. This CDR3 region has 15 residues. For the CDR3, the DNA is TGTGCCAGCAGCAGGACGCCGGAGGACAGGGAGGGCTACACCTTC. This translates into CASSRTPEDREGYTF.

This clone was observed a handful of times. The chain is built from TRBV9 and TRBJ1-2; 9 positions agree with TRBD1. CDR3 length equals 15 residues. Germline V gives CDR1 SGDLS, CDR2 YYNGEE. After removal of 4 bases from V and 2 bases from J, the junction contained 6 bases not matched to a gene. The DNA of the CDR3 is TGTGCCAGCAGCCCCCAGGGGACAGGGAACTATGGCTACACCTTC. Translating it yields CASSPQGTGNYGYTF.

The J gene is TRBJ2-3, the V gene TRBV5-1, with 10 positions matching TRBD2. Germline CDR1 SGHRS, CDR2 YFSETQ. Trimming at V came to 0 bases and at J to 6 bases, leaving 7 bases not matched to a gene. The CDR3 totals 16 residues. The CDR3 loop is CASSLVLAGVSDTQYF. In DNA form, the CDR3 reads TGCGCCAGCAGCTTGGTCCTAGCGGGAGTTTCGGATACGCAGTATTTT. Using reference TRBV5-1 and TRBJ2-3 for the parts outside the CDR3, the full variable domain is KAGVTQTPRYLIKTRGQQVTLSCSPISGHRSVSWYQQTPGQGLQFLFEYFSETQRNKGNFPGRFSGRQFSNSRSEMNVSTLELGDSALYLCASSLVLAGVSDTQYFGPGTRLTVL.

This chain links TRBV27 with TRBJ2-7; 13 positions agree with TRBD2. Losses at the gene ends were 8 bases for V and 2 bases for J; bases not matched to a gene: 12. Germline values: CDR1 MNHEY, CDR2 SMNVEV (reference sequence). This CDR3 has 17 residues. CDR3 DNA sequence: TGTGCCAGCCGTACCGGTATACTAGCGGGGGGGGCCTACGAGCAGTACTTC. Translation gives CASRTGILAGGAYEQYF.

The V call is TRBV4-1, the J call TRBJ1-3; D not certain. Germline V gene sequence: CDR1 MGHRA, CDR2 YSYEKL. V shed 3 bases and J shed 2 bases, with 20 bases lying between them. The CDR3 runs 18 residues. This CDR3 is CASSQTLRETHPGNTIYF. The CDR3 DNA follows: TGCGCCAGCAGCCAGACACTCCGTGAGACCCACCCTGGAAACACCATATATTTT.

The chain combines TRBV19 with TRBJ2-5, with D possibly being TRBD1 (6 bases). V was clipped by 3 bases and J by 5 bases, with 10 bases between them. The CDR3 is 13 residues long. Germline assignment: CDR1 LNHDA and CDR2 SQIVND (reference sequence). CDR3: CASSIPGVETQYF. Written as DNA, the CDR3 is TGTGCCAGTAGTATTCCAGGGGTCGAGACCCAGTACTTC.

The chain is built from TRBV28 and TRBJ1-1; TRBD1 agrees at 8 bases. The CDR3 runs to 19 residues. The germline V gene encodes CDR1 MDHEN and CDR2 SYDVKM. Trimming took 1 base from V and 5 from J; bases not matched to a gene: 18. The CDR3 DNA reads as TGTGCCAGCAGTTTATACTCGCCCCGGACAGGGAAAGGGAGTACTGAAGCTTTCTTT. Translating it yields CASSLYSPRTGKGSTEAFF.

The chain joins TRBV28 to TRBJ2-1; 11 bases match TRBD1. J lost 6 bases, V lost 6 bases, and 7 bases had no gene match. The CDR3 extends over 15 amino acids. The germline CDR1 and CDR2 sequences are MDHEN and SYDVKM. The CDR3 region has the DNA TGTGCCAGCAGGACCGCCGGGACAGGGGGCAATGAGCAGTTCTTC. Translating gives CASRTAGTGGNEQFF.

V gene TRBV6-5 combines with J gene TRBJ1-4; perhaps TRBD1 as D (5 bases). The ends were cut back, 6 bases at V and 7 bases at J, with 18 bases in the middle. The CDR3 has 15 amino acids. CDR1 and CDR2 from the germline V gene are MNHEY and SVGAGI. The CDR3 loop is CASRGLGQGFEKLFF. CDR3 in DNA: TGTGCCAGCAGAGGGTTAGGTCAGGGTTTTGAAAAACTGTTTTTT.

The chain combines TRBV5-4 with TRBJ2-2; TRBD2 matches 7 bases. V was clipped by 0 bases and J by 7 bases; unmatched bases: 6. The germline V gene encodes CDR1 SGHNT and CDR2 YYREEE (reference sequence). CDR3 size: 15 residues. The CDR3 is CASSLEGLPVGELFF. In nucleotides, the CDR3 is TGTGCCAGCAGCTTGGAGGGACTACCGGTCGGGGAGCTGTTTTTT.

V usage is TRBV9 and J usage is TRBJ2-5; 8 bases line up with TRBD1. Germline CDR1 SGDLS, CDR2 YYNGEE. CDR3 length: 16 amino acids. Unmatched junction bases numbered 9, after V lost 0 bases and J lost 5 bases. CDR3 nucleotides: TGTGCCAGCAGCGTAGGCCCTCTCACAGGGGGGGAGACCCAGTACTTC. Protein: CASSVGPLTGGETQYF.

The chain employs TRBV30 and TRBJ2-7; D not certain. V was pared by 0 bases and J by 3 bases, with 9 bases between. Looked up from germline, CDR1 is GTSNPN and CDR2 is SVGIG (reference sequence). The CDR3 runs to 13 residues. The CDR3 nucleotides are TGTGCCTGGAGTGTGGCTGCTTACTACGAGCAGTACTTC. It encodes CAWSVAAYYEQYF. The complete variable domain, with remaining parts taken from reference TRBV30 and TRBJ2-7, reads SQTIHQWPATLVQPVGSPLSLECTVEGTSNPNLYWYRQAAGRGLQLLFYSVGIGQISSEVPQNLSASRPQDRQFILSSKKLLLSDSGFYLCAWSVAAYYEQYFGPGTRLTVT.

The V call is TRBV11-2, the J call TRBJ2-7; 10 nucleotides line up with TRBD1. Germline CDR1 reads SGHAT; CDR2 reads FQNNGV. Trimming took 4 bases from V and 2 from J; bases not matched to a gene: 11. This CDR3 region has 17 residues. The CDR3 bases are TGTGCCAGCAGCTCGACAGGGGGCTACCACATTGCCTACGAGCAGTACTTC. As protein: CASSSTGGYHIAYEQYF. Based on the CDR3 plus reference TRBV11-2 and TRBJ2-7, the full variable domain is EAGVAQSPRYKIIEKRQSVAFWCNPISGHATLYWYQQILGQGPKLLIQFQNNGVVDDSQLPKDRFSAERLKGVDSTLKIQPAKLEDSAVYLCASSSTGGYHIAYEQYFGPGTRLTVT.

This CDR3 is CASSSTGNVNQPQHF. In DNA, the CDR3 is TGTGCCAGCAGTTCCACAGGGAACGTCAATCAGCCCCAGCATTTT. This rearrangement joins TRBV27 to TRBJ1-5, with D perhaps TRBD1 (6 bases). V was shortened by 4 bases and J by 3 bases, with 13 bases between the two germline ends. This CDR3 has 15 residues. Germline CDR1 and CDR2: MNHEY and SMNVEV (reference sequence).

CDR3 region: CASSPPGTRNTEAFF. CDR3 sequence (DNA): TGTGCCAGCAGCCCTCCCGGGACACGAAACACTGAAGCTTTCTTT. The chain has TRBV5-4 and TRBJ1-1; a weak D match, TRBD1 (6 bases). Germline lookup yields CDR1 SGHNT and CDR2 YYREEE (reference sequence). The length of the CDR3 is 15 residues. V was pared by 4 bases and J by 2 bases, with 15 bases between.

This clone was counted only a few times. This sequence joins TRBV2 and TRBJ1-2; unclear D gene. V was clipped by 7 bases and J by 5 bases, with 11 bases between them. This CDR3 is 12 amino acids long. Germline CDR1 is SNHLY and CDR2 is FYNNEI. CDR3: CASTEQVYGYTF. CDR3 bases: TGTGCCAGCACCGAGCAGGTGTATGGCTACACCTTC.

The V and J genes are TRBV19 and TRBJ1-5; TRBD1 matches 7 bases. The J segment lost 4 bases and the V segment lost 6 bases, leaving 24 bases of the junction unmatched. The CDR3 has 20 amino acids. The germline CDR1 and CDR2 sequences are LNHDA and SQIVND (reference sequence). The CDR3 DNA sequence: TGTGCCAGTAGCACTCTCCAGGGACAGAGGTCGGGGCCACGAAATCAGCCCCAGCATTTT. This sequence encodes CASSTLQGQRSGPRNQPQHF.